A selection of T cell receptor beta chains follows, all from one sample in a study of Graves' ophthalmopathy and Graves' hyperthyroidism. Via MiXCR, TCRdb re-called the multiplex PCR reads, giving one row per CDR3 protein. Seen here are hundreds of thousands of distinct CDR3 sequences, roughly 39% observed once, and the top ten hold roughly 3.5%. Sequences were obtained from peripheral blood. These receptors all come from an adult man with Graves' ophthalmopathy. CDR3s leave out the opening cysteine and the closing phenylalanine or tryptophan.

len: 12; v_gene: TRBV20-1; j_gene: TRBJ2-7; CDR3aa: SAREGDRDYEQY
len: 12; v_gene: TRBV7-9; j_gene: TRBJ2-5; CDR3aa: ASSPRGGRETQY
len: 11; v_gene: TRBV19; j_gene: TRBJ1-2; CDR3aa: ASSEQGRGSYT
len: 12; v_gene: TRBV20-1; j_gene: TRBJ1-5; CDR3aa: SAHRGKGDQPQH
len: 12; v_gene: TRBV9; j_gene: TRBJ2-7; CDR3aa: ASSARGGKYEQY
len: 11; v_gene: TRBV2; j_gene: TRBJ1-6; CDR3aa: ASSEGQRGGIH
len: 15; v_gene: TRBV19; j_gene: TRBJ1-1; CDR3aa: ASSVLGQGAKNTEAF
len: 11; v_gene: TRBV19; j_gene: TRBJ2-2; CDR3aa: ASSMPRTGELF
len: 10; v_gene: TRBV7-9; j_gene: TRBJ2-7; CDR3aa: ASSLRELEQY
len: 13; v_gene: TRBV5-6; j_gene: TRBJ1-2; CDR3aa: ASSFSGGFDYGYT
len: 10; v_gene: TRBV10-2; j_gene: TRBJ1-2; CDR3aa: ASRGQGVGYT
len: 9; v_gene: TRBV29-1; j_gene: TRBJ1-2; CDR3aa: SVAGGQGYT
len: 12; v_gene: TRBV12-3/TRBV12-4; j_gene: TRBJ1-4; CDR3aa: ASRKGATNEKLF
len: 11; v_gene: TRBV6-5; j_gene: TRBJ1-5; CDR3aa: ASSYSQGGQGV
len: 13; v_gene: TRBV25-1; j_gene: TRBJ2-7; CDR3aa: ASSDNPGPMDEQY
len: 14; v_gene: TRBV19; j_gene: TRBJ2-2; CDR3aa: ASDRLAGDPTGELF
len: 13; v_gene: TRBV25-1; j_gene: TRBJ2-7; CDR3aa: ASNQNSGGPYEQY
len: 13; v_gene: TRBV7-8; j_gene: TRBJ2-7; CDR3aa: ASSSGLAGAYEQY
len: 13; v_gene: TRBV4-1; j_gene: TRBJ2-7; CDR3aa: ASSQEAQDAYEQY
len: 11; v_gene: TRBV7-3; j_gene: TRBJ1-1; CDR3aa: TSSVALNTEAF
len: 12; v_gene: TRBV10-3; j_gene: TRBJ2-7; CDR3aa: AISDNLARDEQY
len: 15; v_gene: TRBV15; j_gene: TRBJ1-6; CDR3aa: ATSSGGQGEGESPLH
len: 13; v_gene: TRBV7-7; j_gene: TRBJ2-5; CDR3aa: ASSPGTGIGETQY
len: 13; v_gene: TRBV11-2; j_gene: TRBJ2-7; CDR3aa: ASSLGTSGSFEQY
len: 12; v_gene: TRBV24-1; j_gene: TRBJ2-7; CDR3aa: ATSDLPGLSEQY
len: 11; v_gene: TRBV20-1; j_gene: TRBJ1-5; CDR3aa: SARETVNQPQH
len: 12; v_gene: TRBV7-8; j_gene: TRBJ1-1; CDR3aa: ASSLEQGHTEAF
len: 10; v_gene: TRBV2; j_gene: TRBJ2-1; CDR3aa: ASSGSGGEQF
len: 12; v_gene: TRBV20-1; j_gene: TRBJ1-2; CDR3aa: SASVDGIPFGYT
len: 18; v_gene: TRBV10-3; j_gene: TRBJ1-5; CDR3aa: ASNPLGPSAQGTSNQPQH
len: 11; v_gene: TRBV20-1; j_gene: TRBJ1-1; CDR3aa: SATRDAPTEAF
len: 16; v_gene: TRBV20-1; j_gene: TRBJ1-4; CDR3aa: SARGDRLDWRTNEKLF
len: 14; v_gene: TRBV7-8; j_gene: TRBJ1-3; CDR3aa: ASSFIPASSGNTIY
len: 12; v_gene: TRBV5-4; j_gene: TRBJ1-1; CDR3aa: ASSFRGFGTEAF
len: 13; v_gene: TRBV6-5; j_gene: TRBJ1-6; CDR3aa: ASTGTGAFNSPLH
len: 11; v_gene: TRBV19; j_gene: TRBJ1-5; CDR3aa: ASSIGPNQPQR
len: 13; v_gene: TRBV12-3/TRBV12-4; j_gene: TRBJ2-7; CDR3aa: ASSFRALSSYEQY